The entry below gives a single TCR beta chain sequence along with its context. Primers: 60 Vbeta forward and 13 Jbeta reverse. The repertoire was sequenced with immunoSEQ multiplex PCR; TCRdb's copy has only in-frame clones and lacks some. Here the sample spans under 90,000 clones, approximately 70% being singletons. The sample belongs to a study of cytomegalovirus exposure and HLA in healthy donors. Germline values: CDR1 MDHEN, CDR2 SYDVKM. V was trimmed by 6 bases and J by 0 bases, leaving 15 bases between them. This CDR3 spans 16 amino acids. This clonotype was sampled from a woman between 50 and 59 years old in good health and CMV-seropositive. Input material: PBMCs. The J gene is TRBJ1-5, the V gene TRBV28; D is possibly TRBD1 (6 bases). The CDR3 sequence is CASRGGGEVSNQPQHF. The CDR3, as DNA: TGTGCCAGCAGAGGGGGTGGAGAGGTTAGCAATCAGCCCCAGCATTTT. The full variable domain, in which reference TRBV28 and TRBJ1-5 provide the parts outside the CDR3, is DVKVTQSSRYLVKRTGEKVFLECVQDMDHENMFWYRQDPGLGLRLIYFSYDVKMKEKGDIPEGYSVSREKKERFSLILESASTNQTSMYLCASRGGGEVSNQPQHFGDGTRLSIL.